The 15 T cell receptor beta chains below all came from one sample that was sequenced in a study of T cell repertoires in ileal Crohn's disease. This table comes from immunoSEQ multiplex PCR, and its TCRdb copy is limited to in-frame clones, with some not included. This sample has several thousand clones; roughly 96% occur once, and the top ten carry over 0.2%. The sequencing sample was made of ileal tissue. The receptors derive from an adult with Crohn's disease.

The chain carries TRBV7-2 and TRBJ1-5, with TRBD1 identical over 8 bases. Germline values: CDR1 SGHTA, CDR2 FQGNSA. This CDR3 has 15 residues. V shed 5 bases, J shed 3 bases, and the junction held 6 bases outside the gene matches. The DNA of the CDR3 is TGTGCCAGCAGCCCCGGACAGGGAATCAATCAGCCCCAGCATTTT. Residues: CASSPGQGINQPQHF.

This sequence joins TRBV2 and TRBJ2-7; 10 bases align to TRBD1. CDR1 is SNHLY, CDR2 FYNNEI, per germline. The V and J ends lost 6 bases and 5 bases, in that order; junction bases with no gene match: 7. The CDR3 consists of 14 residues. As DNA, the CDR3 is TGTGCCAGCAGACGACAGGGGGCGGTTAACGAGCAGTACGTC. This gives the protein CASRRQGAVNEQYV.

The chain is built from TRBV7-2 and TRBJ2-7; D is perhaps TRBD2 (5 bases). Trimming cost V 4 bases and J 0 bases, with 16 bases left between them. The CDR3 consists of 16 residues. Per germline, CDR1 SGHTA and CDR2 FQGNSA. CDR3 nucleotide sequence: TGTGCCAGCAGCTCTTTACTAGAACCCTGCTCCTACGAGCAGTACGTC. It encodes CASSSLLEPCSYEQYV.

V usage is TRBV7-3 and J usage is TRBJ1-1; D remains ambiguous. Germline V CDR1 and CDR2: SGHTA, FQGTGA. Trimming shortened V by 8 bases and J by 2 bases, and 15 bases separated the two germline ends. The CDR3 has 14 residues. Here the CDR3 DNA reads TGTGCCAGCCCTCGTCCGGGTCGTAACACTGAAGCTTTCTTT. This sequence encodes CASPRPGRNTEAFF.

The V call is TRBV18, the J call TRBJ2-5; possibly TRBD1 for D (5 bases). Germline CDR1 KGHSH, CDR2 LQKENI. Trimming took 6 bases from V and 7 from J, leaving 21 bases between them. The CDR3 consists of 15 residues. The CDR3, as DNA: TGTGCCAGCTCCCCTGTCCGGGCCAGGGAAGGGACCCAGTACTTC. This encodes CASSPVRAREGTQYF. Looking up the rest from reference TRBV18 and TRBJ2-5 gives the full variable domain: NAGVMQNPRHLVRRRGQEARLRCSPMKGHSHVYWYRQLPEEGLKFMVYLQKENIIDESGMPKERFSAEFPKEGPSILRIQQVVRGDSAAYFCASSPVRAREGTQYFGPGTRLLVL.

The chain carries TRBV19 and TRBJ1-1; 7 bases align to TRBD1. The CDR3 totals 17 residues. J lost 6 bases, V lost 4 bases, and 17 bases had no gene match. The germline V gene has CDR1 LNHDA and CDR2 SQIVND (reference sequence). CDR3 bases: TGTGCCAGTAGTAGGTCGGCAGGGGGAGAAGGGGGCCCTGAAGCTTTCTTT. Its protein product is CASSRSAGGEGGPEAFF.

This clone was seen just once. The rearrangement uses TRBV6-6 and TRBJ1-1, with no clear D. Germline V gene sequence: CDR1 MNHNY, CDR2 SVGAGI (reference sequence). Trimming left V 6 bases short and J 1 base short, with 6 bases between. The CDR3 has 12 residues. Written as DNA, the CDR3 is TGTGCCAGCAGCGTCAGGAACACTGAAGCTTTCTTT. It translates to CASSVRNTEAFF.

The chain recombines TRBV2 with TRBJ2-5; D not resolved. Germline V gene lookup returns CDR1 SNHLY and CDR2 FYNNEI. The CDR3 consists of 11 residues. V was trimmed by 8 bases and J by 9 bases, leaving 13 bases between them. CDR3 in DNA: TGTGCCAGCCTAACAGTATGGGCCCAGTACTTC. This sequence encodes CASLTVWAQYF.

This chain uses TRBV18 with TRBJ2-7; no reliable D call. Trimming left V 2 bases short and J 2 bases short, with 7 bases between. The CDR3 is made up of 13 amino acids. Germline values: CDR1 KGHSH, CDR2 LQKENI. The CDR3 loop reads CASSPVQAYEQYF. CDR3 in DNA: TGTGCCAGCTCACCAGTTCAGGCCTACGAGCAGTACTTC. Based on the CDR3 plus reference TRBV18 and TRBJ2-7, the full variable domain is NAGVMQNPRHLVRRRGQEARLRCSPMKGHSHVYWYRQLPEEGLKFMVYLQKENIIDESGMPKERFSAEFPKEGPSILRIQQVVRGDSAAYFCASSPVQAYEQYFGPGTRLTVT.

This chain connects TRBV27 to TRBJ2-1; D might be TRBD2 (7 bases). Trimming stripped 10 bases from V and 6 bases from J, with 19 bases between. Germline CDR1 reads MNHEY; CDR2 reads SMNVEV (reference sequence). CDR3 length: 14 residues. The CDR3 DNA is TGTGCCATCCTTAAGGGGGGGCGAAGCAATGAGCAGTTCTTC. It encodes CAILKGGRSNEQFF.

The chain links TRBV2 to TRBJ2-7; 11 bases match TRBD2. This CDR3 comprises 17 residues. The V gene's germline CDR1 is SNHLY and CDR2 FYNNEI. V shed 6 bases, J shed 8 bases, and the junction held 18 bases outside the gene matches. CDR3 nucleotides: TGTGCCAGCAGGGGCACTAGCGGGGGCCACCCCTTCGAAAAGCAGTACTTC. Its protein product is CASRGTSGGHPFEKQYF.

This chain joins TRBV5-1 and TRBJ2-1; TRBD2 aligns across 8 bases. The CDR3 length is 15 residues. Trimming took 0 bases from V and 4 from J; bases not matched to a gene: 3. CDR1 SGHRS and CDR2 YFSETQ come from the germline V gene. Here the CDR3 reads CASSLVVAGYNEQFF. The CDR3 coding sequence is TGCGCCAGCAGCTTGGTGGTAGCGGGGTACAATGAGCAGTTCTTC.

This sequence joins TRBV6-1 and TRBJ1-1; no firm D call. Looked up from germline, CDR1 is MNHNS and CDR2 is SASEGT. V was shortened by 2 bases and J by 3 bases, with 4 bases between the two germline ends. This CDR3 contains 12 residues. As DNA, the CDR3 is TGTGCCAGCAGTGAACGGGACACTGAAGCTTTCTTT. It specifies CASSERDTEAFF.

The chain recombines TRBV11-2 with TRBJ2-5, with a tentative D call TRBD2 (7 bases). CDR1 and CDR2 (germline): SGHAT, FQNNGV. This CDR3 region has 15 residues. Deletions cut 1 base from V and 4 bases from J, with 13 bases between. The CDR3 coding sequence is TGTGCCAGCAGCTTAGCCGGCGGGGGCGGAGAGACCCAGTACTTC. This translates into CASSLAGGGGETQYF. Combining the CDR3 with reference TRBV11-2 and TRBJ2-5 gives the whole variable domain EAGVAQSPRYKIIEKRQSVAFWCNPISGHATLYWYQQILGQGPKLLIQFQNNGVVDDSQLPKDRFSAERLKGVDSTLKIQPAKLEDSAVYLCASSLAGGGGETQYFGPGTRLLVL.

The chain has TRBV7-2 and TRBJ2-5; the D gene is possibly TRBD1 (6 bases). The CDR3 is 15 amino acids. The V gene lost 2 bases and the J gene lost 1 base, with 11 bases spanning the gap. Germline loops: CDR1 SGHTA, CDR2 FQGNSA. The CDR3 loop is CASSLRLGAQETQYF. DNA of the CDR3: TGTGCCAGCAGCTTAAGGTTGGGGGCCCAAGAGACCCAGTACTTC.